This TCR beta chain was sequenced during a study of blood T cell repertoires in COVID-19. Study as a whole: The United States, Italy and Spain were the sources of the acute and convalescent COVID-19 samples. From T cells, B-cell-depleted T cells, or PBMCs came the material, which was cDNA or gDNA.

Original processing methods: The assay estimated nucleated cells by amplifying reference gene primers. The method was immunoSEQ multiplex PCR; TCRdb's version includes in-frame clones alone and lacks a portion of them. V and J calls and clone size come straight from that table; D and trimming were deduced from the DNA. This table has 280,000 or so clones, about nine tenths appearing once. The CDR3 contains 15 residues. CDR1 and CDR2 from the germline V gene are LGHNA and YNFKEQ. The ends were cut back, 1 base at V and 0 bases at J, with 9 bases in the middle. Sequencing used peripheral blood. This chain uses TRBV4-2 with TRBJ1-1, with a possible D match to TRBD1 (5 bases). The receptor was derived from a woman aged 25 to 39 who had recovered from COVID-19. The CDR3 bases are TGTGCCAGCAGCCAAGGGGGGGGACTGAACACTGAAGCTTTCTTT. Its translation is CASSQGGGLNTEAFF.